The 27 T cell receptor beta chains in this list originate from one sample, sequenced in a study of T cell responses to AZD1222 COVID-19 vaccine. The assay was immunoSEQ multiplex PCR, and TCRdb's table has in-frame clones only and misses some. Altogether about 130,000 clones are present, roughly nine tenths being singletons, with the ten largest covering 6.3%. Sequencing used peripheral blood, obtained on day 0 of AZD1222 vaccination. The receptors were sampled from an adult in good health.

This chain uses TRBV9 with TRBJ1-1; D gene unclear. V gave up 4 bases and J gave up 4 bases, with 8 bases separating them. CDR1 is SGDLS, CDR2 YYNGEE, per germline. CDR3 size: 12 residues. CDR3 nucleotide sequence: TGTGCCAGCAGCTTCGAAGGCACTGAAGCTTTCTTT. This translates into CASSFEGTEAFF.

Here the CDR3 DNA reads TGTGCCAGTAGTAGACAGGGCGGCGGCACTGAAGCTTTCTTT. Translation: CASSRQGGGTEAFF. The V gene is TRBV19, the J gene TRBJ1-1, with 7 bases matching TRBD1. The V and J ends lost 4 bases and 4 bases, in that order; junction bases with no gene match: 6. The CDR3 contains 14 residues. Germline V gene data show CDR1 as LNHDA and CDR2 as SQIVND (reference sequence).

The J gene is TRBJ1-4, the V gene TRBV19; no clear D gene. The germline V and J ends were trimmed by 6 bases and 4 bases, with 9 bases remaining between them. Germline CDR1 and CDR2: LNHDA and SQIVND (reference sequence). CDR3 length: 13 residues. The CDR3 coding sequence is TGTGCCAGTAGCAGTCAGGTTAATGAAAAACTGTTTTTT. It codes for CASSSQVNEKLFF.

V gene TRBV7-9 combines with J gene TRBJ1-2; D remains ambiguous. V lost 4 bases and J 1 base, leaving 7 bases between the germline ends. The CDR3 contains 13 residues. Germline-derived CDR1 and CDR2 are SEHNR and FQNEAQ (reference sequence). CDR3 region: CASSSDFNYGYTF. CDR3 nucleotide sequence: TGTGCCAGCAGCTCAGATTTTAACTATGGCTACACCTTC.

The chain employs TRBV19 and TRBJ2-1; 12 bases fit TRBD2. V lost 4 bases, J lost 9 bases, and 7 bases stayed unmatched. The length of the CDR3 is 15 residues. Per germline, CDR1 LNHDA and CDR2 SQIVND (reference sequence). CDR3 amino acids: CASSTSGGAPGEQFF. CDR3 in DNA: TGTGCCAGTAGTACTAGCGGGGGGGCACCGGGTGAGCAGTTCTTC.

The chain combines TRBV7-8 with TRBJ1-4, with 7 bases aligning to TRBD1. The germline V gene encodes CDR1 SGHVS and CDR2 FQNEAQ. CDR3 length: 17 residues. Trimming at V came to 5 bases and at J to 0 bases, leaving 9 bases not matched to a gene. CDR3 sequence (DNA): TGTGCCAGCAGCCCAGACAGGGTACGGTCAACTAATGAAAAACTGTTTTTT. Translation gives CASSPDRVRSTNEKLFF.

V and J are TRBV2 and TRBJ1-3; unclear D gene. Germline V CDR1 and CDR2: SNHLY, FYNNEI. V was trimmed by 7 bases and J by 3 bases, leaving 10 bases between them. CDR3 size: 13 residues. CDR3 sequence reads: CASTGRLGNTIYF. As DNA, the CDR3 is TGTGCCAGCACGGGCCGACTTGGAAACACCATATATTTT.

The chain recombines TRBV29-1 with TRBJ1-2; 7 bases align to TRBD1. V gave up 8 bases and J gave up 4 bases; unmatched junction bases: 25. The germline V gene encodes CDR1 SQVTM and CDR2 ANQGSEA. This CDR3 is 18 amino acids long. The CDR3 region has the DNA TGCAGCCCCGTGGGGCAGGGGGGCGCTTCTTTTGCCCCCTATGGCTACACCTTC. Translation: CSPVGQGGASFAPYGYTF.

This chain joins TRBV7-2 and TRBJ2-7; D unclear. The V and J ends lost 0 bases and 4 bases respectively, with 7 bases between them. There are 13 residues in the CDR3. CDR1 is SGHTA and CDR2 is FQGNSA in the germline V gene. CDR3 protein: CASSLAQSYEQYF. As DNA, the CDR3 is TGTGCCAGCAGCTTAGCGCAGTCTTACGAGCAGTACTTC.

The chain recombines TRBV5-1 with TRBJ2-1; D gene unclear. V lost 0 bases, J lost 4 bases, and 11 bases lay in between. This CDR3 spans 15 amino acids. Per the germline V gene, CDR1 is SGHRS and CDR2 is YFSETQ. The CDR3 protein is CASSLGDPAYNEQFF. Written as DNA, the CDR3 is TGCGCCAGCAGCTTGGGTGACCCTGCGTACAATGAGCAGTTCTTC.

The genes are TRBV5-4 and TRBJ1-1, with D hard to call. V lost 0 bases and J lost 1, with 4 bases in between. Germline V gene sequence: CDR1 SGHNT, CDR2 YYREEE (reference sequence). This CDR3 spans 13 amino acids. DNA for the CDR3: TGTGCCAGCAGCTTGGAGTCGAACACTGAAGCTTTCTTT. Residues: CASSLESNTEAFF.

The sample holds a few counts of this clone. The J gene is TRBJ1-1, the V gene TRBV27, with D perhaps TRBD1 (6 bases). V dropped 3 bases and J dropped 6 bases, with 17 bases sitting between them. The CDR3 runs 15 residues. Germline assignment: CDR1 MNHEY and CDR2 SMNVEV (reference sequence). The chain's CDR3 is CASSFSAGARAEAFF. DNA of the CDR3: TGTGCCAGCAGTTTCTCGGCGGGGGCGAGGGCTGAAGCTTTCTTT.

The chain has TRBV3-1 (or the pseudogene TRBV3-2) and TRBJ1-5; D possibly corresponds to TRBD1 (6 bases). CDR1 and CDR2 (germline): LGHDT, YNNKEL (reference sequence). Trimming took 8 bases from V and 3 from J, leaving 11 bases between them. The CDR3 is made up of 13 amino acids. The CDR3 spells CASARGYNQPQHF. The CDR3 DNA follows: TGTGCCAGCGCGAGGGGGTACAATCAGCCCCAGCATTTT.

The genes are TRBV30 and TRBJ1-3; TRBD1 matches at 7 bases. The CDR3 consists of 15 residues. The V segment lost 1 base and the J segment 6 bases; nucleotides outside the gene matches: 9. In germline, CDR1 is GTSNPN, CDR2 SVGIG (reference sequence). The CDR3 sequence: CAWSAIRQGQNTIYF. The DNA for the CDR3 is TGTGCCTGGAGTGCCATCCGACAGGGCCAAAACACCATATATTTT.

The chain has TRBV4-1 and TRBJ2-7; D tentatively fits TRBD1 or TRBD2 (5 bases each). Looked up from germline, CDR1 is MGHRA and CDR2 is YSYEKL. The V and J ends lost 6 bases and 6 bases respectively, with 15 bases between them. The CDR3 is 13 amino acids. CDR3 loop: CASRGTGPVEQYF. CDR3 bases: TGCGCCAGCAGAGGGACGGGTCCCGTCGAGCAGTACTTC.

The chain couples TRBV7-2 to TRBJ2-7; 7 bases map to TRBD1. The CDR3 is 14 residues long. The V segment lost 5 bases and the J segment 5 bases; nucleotides outside the gene matches: 9. Germline CDR1 reads SGHTA; CDR2 reads FQGNSA. CDR3 protein: CASSISGGANEQYF. The CDR3, as DNA: TGTGCCAGCAGCATTTCAGGGGGAGCAAACGAGCAGTACTTC.

The chain combines TRBV6-4 with TRBJ1-5; no reliable D call. The V gene's germline CDR1 is MRHNA and CDR2 SNTAGT. Trimming stripped 8 bases from V and 1 base from J, with 9 bases between. The CDR3 covers 13 residues. Here the CDR3 reads CASSKESNQPQHF. CDR3 nucleotide sequence: TGTGCCAGCTCCAAGGAAAGCAATCAGCCCCAGCATTTT.

CDR3 sequence reads: CASSAGGASYFGEQFF. CDR3 in DNA: TGTGCCAGCAGCGCCGGGGGGGCTAGCTATTTTGGTGAGCAGTTCTTC. V and J are TRBV11-3 and TRBJ2-1; 8 positions match TRBD2. Germline loops: CDR1 SGHNT, CDR2 YENEEA. The CDR3 sequence is 16 residues long. J gave up 9 bases and V 5 bases, and 15 bases lay outside the gene matches.

The J gene is TRBJ1-5, the V gene TRBV30, with D perhaps matching TRBD1 (5 bases). Germline CDR1 reads GTSNPN; CDR2 reads SVGIG (reference sequence). The CDR3 covers 13 residues. The V gene lost 1 base and the J gene lost 6 bases, with 10 bases spanning the gap. CDR3 protein: CAWSGGVAQPQHF. The DNA of the CDR3 is TGTGCCTGGAGTGGGGGGGTAGCTCAGCCCCAGCATTTT.

J is TRBJ1-4 and V is TRBV7-9; the match to TRBD1 covers 9 bases. The CDR3 contains 16 residues. The V gene's germline CDR1 is SEHNR and CDR2 FQNEAQ (reference sequence). The V gene end was trimmed by 5 bases and the J gene end by 8 bases; junction bases not matched to a gene: 12. The CDR3 here is CASSLIGTGTGEKLFF. The CDR3 DNA reads TGTGCCAGCAGCCTAATCGGGACAGGGACGGGAGAAAAACTGTTTTTT.

This chain joins TRBV7-9 and TRBJ1-6, with 8 bases lining up with TRBD1. The CDR3 consists of 17 residues. CDR1 and CDR2 from the germline V gene are SEHNR and FQNEAQ (reference sequence). V lost 5 bases and J lost 12; bases outside the gene matches: 18. CDR3 sequence (DNA): TGTGCCAGCAGCCCAGCGACAGGGGCTCTGAATTTGGGACCCCTCCACTTT. Its translation is CASSPATGALNLGPLHF.

The chain employs TRBV7-3 and TRBJ1-2; D is undetermined. In germline, CDR1 is SGHTA, CDR2 FQGTGA. Between the trimmed V and J ends, which lost 4 bases and 8 bases, there was a span of 17 bases. The CDR3 is made up of 14 amino acids. The CDR3 DNA is TGTGCCAGCAGCTCCATGAGTGGCGGGCAAGGCTACACCTTC. Translating it yields CASSSMSGGQGYTF.

This sequence joins TRBV4-1 and TRBJ1-5; 9 nucleotides align to TRBD1. J gave up 4 bases and V 3 bases, and 1 base lay outside the gene matches. CDR1 is MGHRA and CDR2 is YSYEKL in the germline V gene. The CDR3 runs to 14 residues. CDR3 nucleotide sequence: TGCGCCAGCAGCCAGACAGGGGGGAATCAGCCCCAGCATTTT. Protein sequence: CASSQTGGNQPQHF.

V and J are TRBV19 and TRBJ1-6; the D gene is possibly TRBD1 (5 bases). In germline, CDR1 is LNHDA, CDR2 SQIVND (reference sequence). With 5 bases removed from V and 7 bases from J, the gap between germline ends came to 21 bases. The CDR3 is 17 residues long. The CDR3 loop reads CASSAYGGGLINSPLHF. CDR3 nucleotide sequence: TGTGCCAGTAGTGCCTATGGGGGGGGACTTATCAATTCACCCCTCCACTTT.

The V and J genes are TRBV18 and TRBJ2-3; D remains unclear. This CDR3 is 13 amino acids long. Germline values: CDR1 KGHSH, CDR2 LQKENI. The ends were cut back, 2 bases at V and 6 bases at J, with 9 bases in the middle. The CDR3 reads CASSPGLSDTQYF. CDR3 sequence (DNA): TGTGCCAGCTCACCAGGGTTGAGCGATACGCAGTATTTT.

The chain uses TRBV12-5 and TRBJ1-5; weak D call: TRBD1 (6 bases). This CDR3 has 13 amino acids. Germline V gene data show CDR1 as LGHNT and CDR2 as FRNRAP. Trimming removed 1 base at V and 7 bases at J, with 8 bases between. CDR3 residues: CASGLEGQQPQHF. The DNA for the CDR3 is TGTGCTAGTGGTTTGGAGGGACAACAGCCCCAGCATTTT.

This sequence joins TRBV7-9 and TRBJ1-1, with 7 bases aligning to TRBD1. The CDR3 is 14 residues long. CDR1 SEHNR and CDR2 FQNEAQ come from the germline V gene (reference sequence). V lost 7 bases, J lost 0 bases, and 5 bases stayed unmatched. The CDR3 loop is CASKGGVMNTEAFF. The DNA for the CDR3 is TGTGCCAGCAAAGGGGGCGTGATGAACACTGAAGCTTTCTTT.